The 18 T cell receptor beta chains listed next were all sequenced from one sample in a study of T cell responses to AZD1222 COVID-19 vaccine. Clones were read by immunoSEQ multiplex PCR, and TCRdb kept only the in-frame ones, dropping some. The repertoire holds some 100,000 clones, with around 90% as singletons. The sequences come from peripheral blood, collected on day 0 of AZD1222 vaccination. The receptors were gathered from an adult in good health.

The chain carries TRBV2 and TRBJ2-4; D gene uncertain. Per germline, CDR1 SNHLY and CDR2 FYNNEI. V was trimmed by 4 bases and J by 5 bases, leaving 9 bases between them. The CDR3 sequence is 13 residues long. The CDR3 sequence: CASSVNSQNIQYF. The DNA for the CDR3 is TGTGCCAGCAGTGTAAACAGTCAAAACATTCAGTACTTC.

The CDR3: CASRRTGGVDTQYF. Here the CDR3 DNA reads TGTGCCAGCAGGCGGACAGGGGGCGTAGATACGCAGTATTTT. The rearrangement links TRBV28 to TRBJ2-3; 11 nucleotides align to TRBD1. The CDR3 has 14 amino acids. Germline V lookup: CDR1 MDHEN, CDR2 SYDVKM. Unmatched junction bases numbered 4, after V lost 6 bases and J lost 5 bases.

The chain has TRBV29-1 and TRBJ2-7, with 9 nucleotides matching TRBD1. V shed 6 bases, J shed 3 bases, and the junction held 6 bases outside the gene matches. The CDR3 covers 13 residues. CDR1 and CDR2 from the germline V gene are SQVTM and ANQGSEA. CDR3 DNA sequence: TGCAGCGTCGGGACAGGGAGGGTCTACGAGCAGTACTTC. This gives the protein CSVGTGRVYEQYF.

The V gene is TRBV6-5, the J gene TRBJ2-7; 9 nucleotides match TRBD1. The germline CDR1 and CDR2 sequences are MNHEY and SVGAGI. Unmatched junction bases numbered 5, after V lost 5 bases and J lost 3 bases. The CDR3 spans 14 residues. The CDR3 here is CASSRQGGSYEQYF. CDR3 coding DNA: TGTGCCAGCAGTCGACAGGGGGGGAGCTACGAGCAGTACTTC.

V usage is TRBV11-3 and J usage is TRBJ1-6; 8 bases map to TRBD1. The V gene's germline CDR1 is SGHNT and CDR2 YENEEA. V gave up 8 bases and J gave up 7 bases; unmatched junction bases: 10. CDR3 length equals 15 residues. CDR3 in DNA: TGTGCCAGCCGCCAAGGGGACAGGAGGAATTCACCCCTCCACTTT. It specifies CASRQGDRRNSPLHF.

This clone has just one count. The genes are TRBV7-8 and TRBJ2-3; 9 bases line up with TRBD2. The germline V gene encodes CDR1 SGHVS and CDR2 FQNEAQ. Unmatched junction bases numbered 15, after V lost 4 bases and J lost 7 bases. The CDR3 is 17 amino acids. CDR3 coding DNA: TGTGCCAGCAGCTCCCCGGGGTCGGCGGGAGGGTTGAATACGCAGTATTTT. Translated, it gives CASSSPGSAGGLNTQYF.

The genes are TRBV27 and TRBJ2-7; D perhaps matches TRBD1 (6 bases). The V end lost 3 bases, the J end lost 5 bases, and 11 bases lay between the germline ends. This CDR3 is built from 13 residues. The germline V gene has CDR1 MNHEY and CDR2 SMNVEV (reference sequence). CDR3 loop: CASSFSGANEQYF. For the CDR3, the DNA is TGTGCCAGCAGTTTCTCAGGGGCCAACGAGCAGTACTTC.

V and J are TRBV5-1 and TRBJ2-1, with 10 bases fitting TRBD2. In germline, CDR1 is SGHRS, CDR2 YFSETQ. The J segment lost 7 bases and the V segment lost 0 bases, leaving 10 bases of the junction unmatched. This CDR3 has 17 amino acids. The CDR3 DNA follows: TGCGCCAGCAGCTTGGTTATAGCGGGAGGCGTTGGGAATGAGCAGTTCTTC. Translating it yields CASSLVIAGGVGNEQFF.

The V and J genes are TRBV5-8 and TRBJ1-2; 8 bases align to TRBD1. V lost 5 bases and J lost 5; bases outside the gene matches: 14. The CDR3 spans 16 residues. Germline V gives CDR1 SGHTS, CDR2 YDEGEE. CDR3 sequence reads: CASSPGTGRGSYGYTF. In nucleotides, the CDR3 is TGTGCCAGCAGTCCCGGGACAGGCCGAGGGAGTTATGGCTACACCTTC.

The chain carries TRBV5-1 and TRBJ1-6; D call uncertain. Deletions cut 1 base from V and 5 bases from J, with 1 base between. The CDR3 is made up of 12 amino acids. The germline V gene has CDR1 SGHRS and CDR2 YFSETQ. As DNA, the CDR3 is TGCGCCAGCAGCTTGAATAATTCACCCCTCCACTTT. Its protein product is CASSLNNSPLHF.

The V call is TRBV2, the J call TRBJ1-5; TRBD1 agrees at 7 bases. V dropped 7 bases and J dropped 6; count of bases not matched to a gene: 15. The CDR3 runs to 16 residues. In germline, CDR1 is SNHLY, CDR2 FYNNEI. This CDR3 is CASTRTPETGFQPQHF. CDR3 in DNA: TGTGCCAGCACTCGTACCCCTGAGACAGGGTTTCAGCCCCAGCATTTT.

The V gene is TRBV25-1, the J gene TRBJ1-4; D is unclear. The V and J ends lost 5 bases and 0 bases respectively, with 10 bases between them. CDR3 length equals 15 residues. Germline assignment: CDR1 MGHDK and CDR2 SYGVNS. The CDR3 spells CASSIRLATNEKLFF. In nucleotides, the CDR3 is TGTGCCAGCAGTATCAGACTTGCAACTAATGAAAAACTGTTTTTT. Full variable domain (missing parts from reference TRBV25-1 and TRBJ1-4): EADIYQTPRYLVIGTGKKITLECSQTMGHDKMYWYQQDPGMELHLIHYSYGVNSTEKGDLSSESTVSRIRTEHFPLTLESARPSHTSQYLCASSIRLATNEKLFFGSGTQLSVL.

The rearrangement uses TRBV5-1 and TRBJ2-2, with 8 bases identical to TRBD2. The CDR3 consists of 15 residues. Germline V gene lookup returns CDR1 SGHRS and CDR2 YFSETQ. Trimming removed 4 bases from V and 4 bases from J; junction bases left unmatched: 6. The CDR3 protein is CASSGLAGSTGELFF. Here the CDR3 DNA reads TGCGCCAGCAGCGGGCTAGCGGGCTCCACCGGGGAGCTGTTTTTT.

The chain links TRBV5-4 to TRBJ2-1, with D perhaps TRBD1 (5 bases). The germline gives CDR1 SGHNT, CDR2 YYREEE (reference sequence). The CDR3 spans 15 residues. V lost 0 bases and J lost 5, with 12 bases in between. The CDR3 DNA reads as TGTGCCAGCAGCTTGGGGGGCGCCAGGGACAATGAGCAGTTCTTC. Amino acid sequence: CASSLGGARDNEQFF.

The chain has TRBV7-9 and TRBJ1-1; TRBD1 aligns across 7 bases. The V gene's germline CDR1 is SEHNR and CDR2 FQNEAQ (reference sequence). Trimming took 1 base from V and 7 from J; bases not matched to a gene: 3. The CDR3 runs to 13 residues. The CDR3 here is CASSLGQGNEAFF. CDR3 nucleotides: TGTGCCAGCAGCTTAGGACAGGGCAATGAAGCTTTCTTT.

This clone was detected only once. The same CDR3 is also encoded by other DNA sequences in this sample. This sequence joins TRBV5-1 and TRBJ2-5; D not certain. The germline CDR1 and CDR2 sequences are SGHRS and YFSETQ. The CDR3 length is 14 residues. V lost 0 bases, J lost 4 bases, and 10 bases lay in between. For the CDR3, the DNA is TGCGCCAGCAGCTTGGCCCCGGGCGGAGAGACCCAGTACTTC. As protein: CASSLAPGGETQYF.

This rearrangement joins TRBV25-1 to TRBJ2-3, with 8 bases matching TRBD1. This CDR3 contains 15 residues. From germline, CDR1 is MGHDK and CDR2 SYGVNS. Losses at the gene ends were 5 bases for V and 7 bases for J; bases not matched to a gene: 11. The CDR3 sequence: CASSPSGTGQYTQYF. The CDR3 DNA reads as TGTGCCAGCAGTCCTTCCGGGACAGGCCAGTATACGCAGTATTTT.

This clone was detected only once. The rearrangement joins TRBV15 to TRBJ2-7, with D tentatively TRBD2 (5 bases). V was cut by 0 bases and J by 0 bases, with 9 bases left in between. From germline, CDR1 is LNHNV and CDR2 YYDKDF (reference sequence). CDR3 length equals 15 residues. CDR3 in amino acids: CATSRDRGNSYEQYF. In DNA form, the CDR3 reads TGTGCCACCAGCAGAGATAGAGGGAACTCCTACGAGCAGTACTTC.